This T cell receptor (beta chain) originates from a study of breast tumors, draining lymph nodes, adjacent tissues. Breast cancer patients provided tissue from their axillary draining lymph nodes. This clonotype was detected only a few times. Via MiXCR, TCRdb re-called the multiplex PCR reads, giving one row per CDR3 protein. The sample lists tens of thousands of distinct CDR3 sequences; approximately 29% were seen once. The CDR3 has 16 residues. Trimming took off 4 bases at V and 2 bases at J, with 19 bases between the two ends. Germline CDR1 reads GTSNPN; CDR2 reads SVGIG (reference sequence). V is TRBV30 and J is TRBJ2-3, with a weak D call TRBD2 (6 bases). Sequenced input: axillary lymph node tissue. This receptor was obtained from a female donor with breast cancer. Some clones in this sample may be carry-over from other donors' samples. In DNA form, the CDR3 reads TGTGCCTGGAAACCCCGACTAGGTTCTGTCACAGATACGCAGTATTTT. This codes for CAWKPRLGSVTDTQYF.